This T cell receptor (beta chain) comes out of a study of control samples from healthy donors and cancer patients. CDR3 length: 16 residues. Germline CDR1 is MNHEY and CDR2 is SVGEGT. Trimming at V came to 5 bases and at J to 3 bases, leaving 9 bases not matched to a gene. TCRdb's table, derived via immunoSEQ multiplex PCR, lists solely in-frame clones and lacks some. The repertoire includes fewer than 90,000 clones, around 82% of them detected once, and under 30% sits in the top ten. The source of this sequence is a man aged 50 or older in good health. The V call is TRBV6-2 or TRBV6-3, the J call TRBJ2-3, with 9 positions matching TRBD2. The specimen sequenced was blood. The CDR3 nucleotides are TGTGCCAGCAGTCCCCCCGGGACTAGCATAACAGATACGCAGTATTTT. This encodes CASSPPGTSITDTQYF.